Presented here are 2 T cell receptor beta chains from one specimen sequenced in a study of T-cell memory formation after mild COVID-19. TCRdb reanalysed the 5' RACE reads using MiXCR and keeps one entry per CDR3 protein. The repertoire holds about 540,000 distinct CDR3 sequences, around 20% seen once, with roughly an eighth in the top ten. Input material: PBMCs or a T cell subset sorted from them (not recorded which). The source is an adult woman who had mild COVID-19 (a few samples of this study predate the infection). Cell type and time point are not known.

There are a few counts of this clonotype. The CDR3 DNA sequence: TGTGCCAGCAGCGTATCTCCGGTATCCCCCTACGAGCAGTACTTC. Translating it yields CASSVSPVSPYEQYF. The gene calls are TRBV9 and TRBJ2-7; no firm D call. This CDR3 has 15 residues. Germline lookup yields CDR1 SGDLS and CDR2 YYNGEE. Trimming stripped 1 base from V and 2 bases from J, with 13 bases between.

This clonotype was counted a few times. This chain connects TRBV9 to TRBJ1-2; TRBD1 is a possible D gene (5 bases). Trimming took 0 bases from V and 3 from J, leaving 15 bases between them. In germline, CDR1 is SGDLS, CDR2 YYNGEE. This CDR3 is 16 amino acids long. CDR3 nucleotides: TGTGCCAGCAGCGTAGGAGGGGCCCCAACCCACTATGGCTACACCTTC. The encoded protein is CASSVGGAPTHYGYTF.